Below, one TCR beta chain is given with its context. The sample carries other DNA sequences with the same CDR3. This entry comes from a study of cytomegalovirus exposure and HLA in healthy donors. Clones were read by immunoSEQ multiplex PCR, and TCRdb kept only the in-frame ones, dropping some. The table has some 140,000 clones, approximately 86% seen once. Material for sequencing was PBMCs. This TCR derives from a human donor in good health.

CDR3 DNA sequence: TGTGCCAGCAGTTACTTACAGGGGAACACTGAAGCTTTCTTT. Its translation: CASSYLQGNTEAFF. The chain uses TRBV6-5 and TRBJ1-1; tentative D call: TRBD1 (6 bases). V was cut by 1 base and J by 1 base, with 7 bases left in between. The CDR3 is 14 residues long. CDR1 and CDR2 from the germline V gene are MNHEY and SVGAGI.